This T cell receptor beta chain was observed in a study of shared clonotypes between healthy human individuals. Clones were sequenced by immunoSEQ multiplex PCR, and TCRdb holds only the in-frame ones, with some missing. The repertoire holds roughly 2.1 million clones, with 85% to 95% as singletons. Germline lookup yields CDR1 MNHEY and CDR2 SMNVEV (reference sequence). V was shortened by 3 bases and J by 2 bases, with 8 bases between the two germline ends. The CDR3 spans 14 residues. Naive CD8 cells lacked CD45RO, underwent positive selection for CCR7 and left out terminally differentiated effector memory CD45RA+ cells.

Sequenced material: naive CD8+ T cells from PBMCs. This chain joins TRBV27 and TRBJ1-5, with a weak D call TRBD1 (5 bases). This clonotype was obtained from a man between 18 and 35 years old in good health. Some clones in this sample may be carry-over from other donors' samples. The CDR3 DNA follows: TGTGCCAGCAGTTTCAGGGCGCGCAATCAGCCCCAGCATTTT. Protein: CASSFRARNQPQHF.